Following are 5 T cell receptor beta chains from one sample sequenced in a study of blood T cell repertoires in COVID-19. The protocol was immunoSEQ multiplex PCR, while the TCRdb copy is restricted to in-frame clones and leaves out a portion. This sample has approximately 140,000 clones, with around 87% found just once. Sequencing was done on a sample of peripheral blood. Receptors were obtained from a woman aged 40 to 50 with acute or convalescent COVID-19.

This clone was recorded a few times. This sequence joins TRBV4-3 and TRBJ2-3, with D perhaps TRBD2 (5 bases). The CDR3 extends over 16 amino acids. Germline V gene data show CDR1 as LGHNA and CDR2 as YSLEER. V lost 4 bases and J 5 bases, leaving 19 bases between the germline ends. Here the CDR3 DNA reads TGCGCCAGCAGCCCCCGAGGACCGGCTAGCCGAGATACGCAGTATTTT. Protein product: CASSPRGPASRDTQYF.

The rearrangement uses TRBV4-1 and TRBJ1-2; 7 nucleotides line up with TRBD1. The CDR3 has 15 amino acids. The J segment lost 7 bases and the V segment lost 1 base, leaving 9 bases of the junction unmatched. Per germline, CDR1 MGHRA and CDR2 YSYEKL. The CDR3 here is CASSQGDTGAIGYTF. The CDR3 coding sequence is TGCGCCAGCAGCCAAGGAGATACAGGGGCGATTGGCTACACCTTC.

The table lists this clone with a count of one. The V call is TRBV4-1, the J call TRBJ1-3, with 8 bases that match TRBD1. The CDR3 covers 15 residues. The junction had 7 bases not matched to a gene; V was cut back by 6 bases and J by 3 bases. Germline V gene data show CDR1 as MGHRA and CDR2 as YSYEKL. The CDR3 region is CASSGQGGSGNTIYF. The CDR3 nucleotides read TGCGCCAGCAGTGGACAGGGTGGGAGTGGAAACACCATATATTTT.

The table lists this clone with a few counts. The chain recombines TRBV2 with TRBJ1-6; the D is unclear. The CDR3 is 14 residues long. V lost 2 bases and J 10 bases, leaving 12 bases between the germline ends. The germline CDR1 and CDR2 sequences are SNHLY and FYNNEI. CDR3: CASSEFDGRSPLHF. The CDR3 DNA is TGTGCCAGCAGTGAATTCGATGGGCGATCACCCCTCCACTTT.

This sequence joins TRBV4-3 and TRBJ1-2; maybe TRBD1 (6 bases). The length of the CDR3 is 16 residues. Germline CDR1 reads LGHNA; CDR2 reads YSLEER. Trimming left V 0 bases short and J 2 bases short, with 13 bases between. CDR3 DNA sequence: TGCGCCAGCAGCCAAGATCGGGGGGGGCAGAACTATGGCTACACCTTC. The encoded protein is CASSQDRGGQNYGYTF.